One T cell receptor (beta chain) is described in this entry. This clone turned up a few times. The specificity of this receptor is unknown. Base qualities were left out, and no much larger clone turns up one base away. TCRbeta CDR3 regions were amplified from genomic DNA by means of the immunoSEQ Assay, a bias-controlled multiplex PCR. On the study's bioinformatics: The number of nucleated cells in each sample was estimated by amplification of reference gene primers within the assay. Sequence reads were collapsed and filtered to measure the absolute abundance of every unique TCRbeta CDR3 rearrangement. Productive Simpson clonality was computed per sample as the square root of Simpson's diversity index over productive rearrangements. TCRdb stores this immuneACCESS table with in-frame sequences only. Part of the clones is absent; in the studies checked, under half of the shortfall reflects unresolved V genes, and no reason is known for the rest. V, J and clone size are those of that table, while D and trimming were read from the DNA. For this sample the table gives roughly 15,000 clones, of which roughly 73% were detected only once. The ten largest clones represent 20% to 25% of the sample.

V is trimmed back by 5 bases and J by 4 bases, and the junction contains 12 bases that no gene match accounts for. The CDR3 spans 16 residues, from the cysteine through the phenylalanine. The only DNA kept is the CDR3, 48 bases in frame from the first base. Based on the germline V gene (reference sequence), the CDR1 and CDR2 sequences are LNHDA and SQIVND. This record belongs to a study of blood T cell repertoires in COVID-19 (dated by TCRdb to between 2020 and 2021). Regarding the study in general: Samples covering the acute and convalescent phases of COVID-19 were provided by collaborators in the United States, Italy and Spain. A de-identified subject ID, COVID-19 status, age in years and sex were almost always included in the sample metadata. The repertoires were made available in a free public database intended to serve as a resource for research on the immune response to SARS-CoV-2. Samples came from the ongoing ImmuneRACE study (first 160 participants) plus 1,254 subjects from 6 global collaborators. Where available, HLA class I and class II types were obtained from metadata supplied by the sample provider rather than from assay-based typing. The prospective study material was composed of cDNA or gDNA derived from T cells, B-cell-depleted T cells, or PBMCs. Subjects who had been exposed to COVID-19, were actively infected with it, or had recovered from it provided the deeply sampled blood TCRbeta repertoires that made up the dataset. The investigation overall reported the following: The quantity of clinical and demographic metadata differed by source and by participant and was supplied without curation.

The collaborating institutions used their own protocols to collect whole blood in K2EDTA tubes. For TCRbeta analysis, collaborators shipped samples in one of three forms: frozen whole blood, isolated PBMCs, or DNA extracted from either of those sample types. Specimen: peripheral blood. This TCR derives from a boy younger than 10 with active or convalescent COVID-19. The chain is made from TRBV19 and TRBJ1-2, with TRBD1 matching 8 junction bases. The nucleotide sequence is given as TGTGCCAGTAGTCCGCGAGCCCGGACAGGGAGCTATGGCTACACCTTC. This translates into CASSPRARTGSYGYTF.